This entry features one TCR beta chain sequence. Assay used: immunoSEQ multiplex PCR; TCRdb lists only in-frame clones, some missing. The sample holds around 34,000 clones; roughly 85% are singletons and the top ten take roughly 3.5%. This entry comes from a study of blood T cell repertoires in COVID-19. Study information: Italy, Spain and the United States were the sources of the convalescent and acute COVID-19 samples. PBMCs, B-cell-depleted T cells, or T cells provided the cDNA or gDNA that made up the material.

The V and J ends lost 3 bases and 0 bases, in that order; junction bases with no gene match: 9. Germline-derived CDR1 and CDR2 are MGHRA and YSYEKL. The CDR3 spans 18 residues. The clonotype comes from a man in his fifties or sixties with acute or convalescent COVID-19. The chain is built from TRBV4-1 and TRBJ2-1; TRBD2 matches 9 bases. Sequencing used peripheral blood. The CDR3 loop is CASSHRTSDIISYNEQFF. CDR3 coding DNA: TGCGCCAGCAGCCACAGGACTAGCGATATAATCTCCTACAATGAGCAGTTCTTC.